One and the same sample provided the 21 T cell receptor beta chains below, sequenced in a study of CD8+CD57+ T cells in acquired aplastic anemia. Flow cytometry had shown expanded CD8+CD57+ cells in the patients chosen for sequencing. TCR beta VDJ and CDR3 were profiled, and genomic DNA was the template. MiXCR was run by TCRdb on the reads, yielding one entry per CDR3 protein. Of about 150,000 distinct CDR3 sequences listed, about 48% are singletons. The sequenced sample consisted of sorted CD4+, CD8+, or CD8+CD57+ T cells (not recorded which) from PBMCs. Every receptor here comes from a human donor with aplastic anemia.

The chain employs TRBV10-3 and TRBJ1-1; no reliable D call. The CDR3 consists of 15 residues. Trimming stripped 0 bases from V and 0 bases from J, with 8 bases between. Germline V gene data show CDR1 as ENHRY and CDR2 as SYGVKD. The CDR3 here is CAISESKGLNTEAFF. Written as DNA, the CDR3 is TGTGCCATCAGTGAGTCGAAGGGATTGAACACTGAAGCTTTCTTT.

V and J are TRBV11-2 and TRBJ2-1, with 9 positions matching TRBD1. Germline loops: CDR1 SGHAT, CDR2 FQNNGV. The V and J ends lost 0 bases and 0 bases, in that order; junction bases with no gene match: 3. CDR3 length: 17 amino acids. Here the CDR3 reads CASSLEVTGGSYNEQFF. The CDR3 DNA is TGTGCCAGCAGCTTAGAAGTGACAGGGGGCTCCTACAATGAGCAGTTCTTC.

This clonotype was seen many times. This chain joins TRBV6-1 and TRBJ2-5; D could derive from TRBD1 or TRBD2 (5 bases each). Per the germline V gene, CDR1 is MNHNS and CDR2 is SASEGT. V gave up 6 bases and J gave up 4 bases, with 18 bases separating them. The CDR3 has 15 residues. DNA of the CDR3: TGTGCCAGCAGCCAAACAGGTGGGGGTCCAGAGACCCAGTACTTC. It is translated as CASSQTGGGPETQYF.

This clonotype appeared many times. The J gene is TRBJ2-2, the V gene TRBV20-1, with D possibly matching TRBD1 (5 bases). This CDR3 is built from 16 residues. Trimming removed 0 bases from V and 2 bases from J, with 13 bases in between. CDR1 is DFQATT, CDR2 SNEGSKA, per germline (reference sequence). CDR3 coding DNA: TGCAGTGCTAGAGATCCCGACAGACCCAACACCGGGGAGCTGTTTTTT. Translating gives CSARDPDRPNTGELFF.

This clonotype has ten or more counts. The gene calls are TRBV6-1 and TRBJ1-6; a possible D gene is TRBD1 (5 bases). CDR3 length equals 15 residues. CDR1 is MNHNS and CDR2 is SASEGT in the germline V gene. Between the trimmed V and J ends, which lost 5 bases and 5 bases, there was a span of 13 bases. The CDR3 protein is CASSLRDGHNSPLHF. DNA for the CDR3: TGTGCCAGCAGTCTACGGGACGGCCATAATTCACCCCTCCACTTT.

This clonotype showed up just once. The chain links TRBV7-2 to TRBJ1-3; D gene unclear. The germline CDR1 and CDR2 sequences are SGHTA and FQGNSA. Trimming left V 11 bases short and J 0 bases short, with 14 bases between. This CDR3 spans 14 amino acids. The CDR3 nucleotides read TGTGCCGGCCGTAATCGGAGCTCTGGAAACACCATATATTTT. Residues: CAGRNRSSGNTIYF.

The table lists this clonotype with a few counts. The chain combines TRBV7-9 with TRBJ1-1; D is perhaps TRBD1 (5 bases). V lost 5 bases and J 4 bases, leaving 17 bases between the germline ends. The germline gives CDR1 SEHNR, CDR2 FQNEAQ (reference sequence). The CDR3 consists of 15 residues. CDR3 sequence (DNA): TGTGCCAGCAGCAGGCCCCAGGGTATAGGCACTGAAGCTTTCTTT. This translates into CASSRPQGIGTEAFF.

The CDR3 protein is CATSNGTAAYEQYF. The DNA for the CDR3 is TGTGCCACCAGCAATGGGACCGCCGCCTACGAGCAGTACTTC. This chain connects TRBV15 to TRBJ2-5; D is perhaps TRBD1 or TRBD2 (5 bases each). The J call is doubtful: the DNA matches TRBJ2-7 better. The CDR3 consists of 14 residues. Germline CDR1 LNHNV, CDR2 YYDKDF (reference sequence).

A few counts support this clonotype. This chain connects TRBV7-2 to TRBJ1-2; D may be TRBD1 (6 bases). From germline, CDR1 is SGHTA and CDR2 FQGNSA. The CDR3 is 13 residues long. V was trimmed by 5 bases and J by 9 bases, leaving 16 bases between them. The CDR3 loop reads CASSTPQGGRYTF. Written as DNA, the CDR3 is TGTGCCAGCAGCACTCCACAGGGCGGTCGCTACACCTTC.

On this clonotype itself: A junction end diverges from the germline sequence, so it may reflect a read error. CDR3 sequence: CGSSSKRISGWPQHF. CDR3 coding DNA: TGCGGCAGCAGCTCGAAGAGGATTTCAGGGTGGCCCCAGCATTTT. The chain is built from TRBV10-2 and TRBJ1-5, with D possibly being TRBD1 (5 bases). Germline V gene data show CDR1 as WSHSY and CDR2 as SAAADI. There are 15 residues in the CDR3.

The table lists this clonotype with many counts. This sequence joins TRBV7-6 and TRBJ2-3; 11 nucleotides align to TRBD2. This CDR3 region has 16 residues. The junction had 7 bases not matched to a gene; V was cut back by 5 bases and J by 3 bases. Germline CDR1 reads SGHVS; CDR2 reads FNYEAQ. Here the CDR3 DNA reads TGTGCCAGCAGCCTGACGGGACTAGCGGCTACAGATACGCAGTATTTT. Amino acid sequence: CASSLTGLAATDTQYF. The full variable domain, with the rest looked up from reference TRBV7-6 and TRBJ2-3, is GAGVSQSPRYKVTKRGQDVALRCDPISGHVSLYWYRQALGQGPEFLTYFNYEAQQDKSGLPNDRFSAERPEGSISTLTIQRTEQRDSAMYRCASSLTGLAATDTQYFGPGTRLTVL.

About this clonotype itself: One end of the junction is discordant with germline, which a read error may explain. The rearrangement links TRBV25-1 to TRBJ2-3; TRBD2 is a possible D gene (5 bases). Germline CDR1 reads MGHDK; CDR2 reads SYGVNS. The CDR3 runs 13 residues. The CDR3 region is CASSRESTDTQYF. Here the CDR3 DNA reads TGCGCCAGCAGCCGGGAAAGCACAGATACGCAGTATTTT.

The chain recombines TRBV20-1 with TRBJ1-5; D possibly corresponds to TRBD1 (6 bases). This CDR3 has 12 residues. V dropped 3 bases and J dropped 7 bases, with 10 bases sitting between them. Germline V lookup: CDR1 DFQATT, CDR2 SNEGSKA (reference sequence). The CDR3 loop reads CSASRGAQPQHF. As DNA, the CDR3 is TGCAGTGCTAGTAGGGGGGCCCAGCCCCAGCATTTT.

The CDR3 loop is CASGLGGDQPQHF. CDR3 bases: TGTGCCAGTGGTCTGGGCGGGGATCAGCCCCAGCATTTT. J is TRBJ1-5 and V is TRBV19; D gene uncertain. Germline lookup yields CDR1 LNHDA and CDR2 SQIVND (reference sequence). Trimming left V 8 bases short and J 5 bases short, with 13 bases between. The CDR3 is made up of 13 amino acids. The full variable domain, completed using reference TRBV19 and TRBJ1-5, is DGGITQSPKYLFRKEGQNVTLSCEQNLNHDAMYWYRQDPGQGLRLIYYSQIVNDFQKGDIAEGYSVSREKKESFPLTVTSAQKNPTAFYLCASGLGGDQPQHFGDGTRLSIL.

This sequence joins TRBV11-1 and TRBJ2-3, with 12 bases aligning to TRBD2. CDR1 and CDR2 from the germline V gene are SGHAT and FQDESV (reference sequence). J was trimmed by 5 bases and V by 2 bases; bases with no gene match: 5. CDR3 length: 16 residues. The CDR3 nucleotides read TGTGCCAGCAGCTTACCGACTAGCGGGAGCGAAGATACGCAGTATTTT. Protein sequence: CASSLPTSGSEDTQYF.

The table lists this clonotype with a few counts. This rearrangement joins TRBV20-1 to TRBJ2-7; D gene ambiguous. In germline, CDR1 is DFQATT, CDR2 SNEGSKA (reference sequence). This CDR3 spans 14 amino acids. V was shortened by 3 bases and J by 0 bases, with 12 bases between the two germline ends. The DNA of the CDR3 is TGCAGTGCTAGGCCCGCTTCTCCCTCCTACGAGCAGTACTTC. Translated: CSARPASPSYEQYF.

The rearrangement links TRBV15 to TRBJ2-7; 7 nucleotides align to TRBD1. V lost 5 bases, J lost 2 bases, and 6 bases stayed unmatched. Per germline, CDR1 LNHNV and CDR2 YYDKDF (reference sequence). This CDR3 is 14 amino acids long. CDR3 sequence: CATSEGDRTYEQYF. The DNA of the CDR3 is TGTGCCACCAGCGAGGGGGACAGAACCTACGAGCAGTACTTC. The full variable domain, in which reference TRBV15 and TRBJ2-7 provide the parts outside the CDR3, is DAMVIQNPRYQVTQFGKPVTLSCSQTLNHNVMYWYQQKSSQAPKLLFHYYDKDFNNEADTPDNFQSRRPNTSFCFLDIRSPGLGDTAMYLCATSEGDRTYEQYFGPGTRLTVT.

This clonotype is a singleton in its sample. CDR3 sequence reads: CASSYRGRQFF. The CDR3, as DNA: TGTGCCAGCAGTTACAGAGGACGGCAGTTCTTC. The chain employs TRBV6-5 and TRBJ2-1; D is unresolved. V lost 2 bases to trimming and J lost 12 bases, with 8 bases between them. This CDR3 has 11 residues. CDR1 and CDR2 from the germline V gene are MNHEY and SVGAGI.

This chain joins TRBV6-1 and TRBJ2-5, with no clear D. This CDR3 is built from 12 residues. The V gene's germline CDR1 is MNHNS and CDR2 SASEGT. V lost 0 bases and J lost 8, with 7 bases in between. The CDR3 DNA reads TGTGCCAGCAGTGAAGCGGAACTAACCCAGTACTTC. Its translation is CASSEAELTQYF.

Turning to this clonotype: With a much larger clone just one base away, this may be a read error. The chain links TRBV7-8 to TRBJ2-3; D uncertain. CDR3 size: 14 residues. The V and J ends lost 1 base and 1 base respectively, with 6 bases between them. Per the germline V gene, CDR1 is SGHVS and CDR2 is FQNEAQ. In DNA, the CDR3 is TGTGCCAGCAGCTTAGACGGAGGCACAGATACGCAGTATTTT. This translates into CASSLDGGTDTQYF.

This clonotype has just one count. The rearrangement joins TRBV20-1 to TRBJ1-5, with 9 positions matching TRBD1. Germline values: CDR1 DFQATT, CDR2 SNEGSKA (reference sequence). The V segment lost 6 bases and the J segment 3 bases; nucleotides outside the gene matches: 9. This CDR3 comprises 15 residues. In DNA form, the CDR3 reads TGCAGTGCAGTAGAGGGACAGGGACTCAATCAGCCCCAGCATTTT. Translated, it gives CSAVEGQGLNQPQHF.